This TCR beta chain was found in a study of OX40 agonist ivuxolimab in advanced cancers. Study overall: Allowance was made for prior anti-PD-1, anti-PD-L1 or anti-CTLA-4 therapy, and 40% to 45% had some. Partial responses occurred in Three dose-escalation patients, one with hepatocellular carcinoma and two with cutaneous melanoma. Broader study findings: In a subset of nonresponders, normalized T-cell clonal expansion was also low.

TCRdb's copy holds only in-frame clones and misses some; the assay was immunoSEQ multiplex PCR. The sample consists of around 66,000 clones, 85% to 90% of them appearing once. The germline gives CDR1 SEHNR, CDR2 FQNEAQ (reference sequence). V gave up 3 bases and J gave up 2 bases, with 13 bases separating them. The length of the CDR3 is 15 residues. Notes on this clone: Its antigen is undetermined.

The TCR sequence derives from an adult with an advanced solid tumor such as melanoma, head and neck, liver or kidney cancer. The material was CD4+ or CD8+ T cells sorted from blood, obtained in a trial of the OX40 agonist ivuxolimab. The rearrangement links TRBV7-9 to TRBJ1-2; possibly TRBD1 for D (5 bases). The CDR3 DNA follows: TGTGCCAGCAGCTTCGACAGAACGTTCAACTATGGCTACACCTTC. Translation gives CASSFDRTFNYGYTF.